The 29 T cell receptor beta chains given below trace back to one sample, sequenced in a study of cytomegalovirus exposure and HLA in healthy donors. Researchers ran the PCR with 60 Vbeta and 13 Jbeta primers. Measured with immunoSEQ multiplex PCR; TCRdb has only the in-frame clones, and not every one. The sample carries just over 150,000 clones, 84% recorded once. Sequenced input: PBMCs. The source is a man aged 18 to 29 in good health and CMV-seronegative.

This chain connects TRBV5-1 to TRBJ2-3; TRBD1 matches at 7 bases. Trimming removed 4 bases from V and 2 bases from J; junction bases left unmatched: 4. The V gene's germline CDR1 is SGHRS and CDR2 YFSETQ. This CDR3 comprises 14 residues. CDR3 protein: CASSTGTDTDTQYF. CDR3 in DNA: TGCGCCAGCAGCACCGGGACAGACACAGATACGCAGTATTTT.

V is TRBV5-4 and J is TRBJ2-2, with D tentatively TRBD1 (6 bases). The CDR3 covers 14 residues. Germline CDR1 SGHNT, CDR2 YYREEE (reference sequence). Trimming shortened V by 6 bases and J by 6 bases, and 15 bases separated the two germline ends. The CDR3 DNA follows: TGTGCCAGCAAGATACCCGGGACACCCGGGGAGCTGTTTTTT. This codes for CASKIPGTPGELFF.

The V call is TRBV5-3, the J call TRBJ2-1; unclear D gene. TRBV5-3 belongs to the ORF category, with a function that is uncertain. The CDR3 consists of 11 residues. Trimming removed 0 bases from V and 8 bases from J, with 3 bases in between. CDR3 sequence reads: CARSLADEQFF. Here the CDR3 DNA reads TGTGCCAGAAGCTTGGCGGATGAGCAGTTCTTC.

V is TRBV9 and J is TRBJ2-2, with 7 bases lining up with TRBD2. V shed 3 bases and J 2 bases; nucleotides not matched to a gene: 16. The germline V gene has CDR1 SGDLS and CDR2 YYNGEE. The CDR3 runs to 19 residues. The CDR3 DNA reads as TGTGCCAGCAGCGGTTCCGTCCTTGCGGGGGACCCTAACACCGGGGAGCTGTTTTTT. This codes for CASSGSVLAGDPNTGELFF.

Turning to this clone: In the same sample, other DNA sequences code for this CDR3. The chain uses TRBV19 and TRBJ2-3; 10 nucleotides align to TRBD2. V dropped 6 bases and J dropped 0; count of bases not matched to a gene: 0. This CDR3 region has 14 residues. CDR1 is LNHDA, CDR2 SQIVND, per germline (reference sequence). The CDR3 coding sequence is TGTGCCAGTAGGACTAGCGGGAGCACAGATACGCAGTATTTT. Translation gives CASRTSGSTDTQYF.

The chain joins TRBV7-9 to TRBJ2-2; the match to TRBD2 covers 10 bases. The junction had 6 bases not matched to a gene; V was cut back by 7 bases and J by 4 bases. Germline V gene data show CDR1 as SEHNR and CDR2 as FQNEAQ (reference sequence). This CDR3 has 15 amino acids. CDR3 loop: CASKKGTSATGELFF. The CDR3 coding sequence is TGTGCCAGCAAGAAAGGGACTAGCGCCACCGGGGAGCTGTTTTTT.

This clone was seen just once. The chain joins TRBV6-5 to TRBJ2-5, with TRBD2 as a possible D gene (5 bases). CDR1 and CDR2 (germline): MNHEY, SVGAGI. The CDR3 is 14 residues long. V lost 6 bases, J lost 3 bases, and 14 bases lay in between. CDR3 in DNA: TGTGCCAGCAGGACTACAATTGGGGAAGAGACCCAGTACTTC. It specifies CASRTTIGEETQYF.

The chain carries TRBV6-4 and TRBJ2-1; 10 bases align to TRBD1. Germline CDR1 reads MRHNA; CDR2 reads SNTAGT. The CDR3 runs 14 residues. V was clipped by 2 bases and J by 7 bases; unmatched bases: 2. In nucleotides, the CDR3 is TGTGCCAGCAGTGACGGACAGGGGGGGAATGAGCAGTTCTTC. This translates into CASSDGQGGNEQFF.

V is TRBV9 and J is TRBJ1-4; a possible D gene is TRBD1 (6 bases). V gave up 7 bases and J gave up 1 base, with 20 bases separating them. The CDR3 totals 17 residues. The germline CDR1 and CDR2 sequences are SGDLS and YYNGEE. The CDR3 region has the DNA TGTGCCAGCGGAACCAACCCGAGGACAGTAACTAATGAAAAACTGTTTTTT. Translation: CASGTNPRTVTNEKLFF.

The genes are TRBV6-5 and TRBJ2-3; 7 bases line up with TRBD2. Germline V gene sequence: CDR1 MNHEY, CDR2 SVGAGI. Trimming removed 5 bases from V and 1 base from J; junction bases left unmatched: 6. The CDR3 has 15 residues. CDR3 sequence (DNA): TGTGCCAGCAGTCGGGGGGTCGACGGCACAGATACGCAGTATTTT. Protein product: CASSRGVDGTDTQYF.

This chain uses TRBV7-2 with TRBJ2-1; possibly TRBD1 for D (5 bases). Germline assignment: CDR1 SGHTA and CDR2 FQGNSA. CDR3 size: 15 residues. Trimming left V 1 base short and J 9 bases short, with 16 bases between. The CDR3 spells CASSLEAGLYGEQFF. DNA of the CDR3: TGTGCCAGCAGCTTAGAGGCAGGGCTTTATGGTGAGCAGTTCTTC. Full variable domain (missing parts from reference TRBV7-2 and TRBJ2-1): GAGVSQSPSNKVTEKGKDVELRCDPISGHTALYWYRQSLGQGLEFLIYFQGNSAPDKSGLPSDRFSAERTGGSVSTLTIQRTQQEDSAVYLCASSLEAGLYGEQFFGPGTRLTVL.

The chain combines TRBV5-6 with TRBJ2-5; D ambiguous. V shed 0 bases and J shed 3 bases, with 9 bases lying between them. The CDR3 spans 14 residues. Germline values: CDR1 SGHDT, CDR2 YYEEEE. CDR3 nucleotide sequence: TGTGCCAGCAGCTTGGAGTCGGTCGAAGAGACCCAGTACTTC. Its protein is CASSLESVEETQYF.

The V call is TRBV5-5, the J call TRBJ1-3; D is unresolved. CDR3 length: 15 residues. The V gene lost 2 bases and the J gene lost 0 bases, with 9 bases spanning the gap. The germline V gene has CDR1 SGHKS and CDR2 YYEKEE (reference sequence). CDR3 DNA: TGTGCCAGCAGCTTCACATTTGACTCTGGAAACACCATATATTTT. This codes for CASSFTFDSGNTIYF. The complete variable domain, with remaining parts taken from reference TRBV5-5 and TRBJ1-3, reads DAGVTQSPTHLIKTRGQQVTLRCSPISGHKSVSWYQQVLGQGPQFIFQYYEKEERGRGNFPDRFSARQFPNYSSELNVNALLLGDSALYLCASSFTFDSGNTIYFGEGSWLTVV.

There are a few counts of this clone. The chain's CDR3 is CASSLGGQVANTEAFF. In DNA form, the CDR3 reads TGTGCCAGCAGCTTAGGGGGACAGGTGGCGAACACTGAAGCTTTCTTT. This rearrangement joins TRBV7-8 to TRBJ1-1; 8 bases line up with TRBD1. Germline V gene lookup returns CDR1 SGHVS and CDR2 FQNEAQ. CDR3 length: 16 residues. Trimming removed 1 base from V and 1 base from J; junction bases left unmatched: 5. Combining the CDR3 with reference TRBV7-8 and TRBJ1-1 gives the whole variable domain GAGVSQSPRYKVAKRGQDVALRCDPISGHVSLFWYQQALGQGPEFLTYFQNEAQLDKSGLPSDRFFAERPEGSVSTLKIQRTQQEDSAVYLCASSLGGQVANTEAFFGQGTRLTVV.

CDR3 amino acids: CASSPPDSREKLFF. The CDR3 nucleotides read TGTGCCAGCTCACCACCAGACAGTAGGGAAAAACTGTTTTTT. The rearrangement links TRBV18 to TRBJ1-4; D is possibly TRBD1 (5 bases). CDR3 size: 14 residues. Germline assignment: CDR1 KGHSH and CDR2 LQKENI. Trimming took 0 bases from V and 8 from J, leaving 10 bases between them. Full variable domain (remainder filled in from reference TRBV18 and TRBJ1-4): NAGVMQNPRHLVRRRGQEARLRCSPMKGHSHVYWYRQLPEEGLKFMVYLQKENIIDESGMPKERFSAEFPKEGPSILRIQQVVRGDSAAYFCASSPPDSREKLFFGSGTQLSVL.

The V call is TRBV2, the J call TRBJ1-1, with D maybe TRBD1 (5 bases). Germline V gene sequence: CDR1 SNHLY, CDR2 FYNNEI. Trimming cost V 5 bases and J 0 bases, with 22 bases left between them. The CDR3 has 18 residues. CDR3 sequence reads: CASSFPRWGPEMNTEAFF. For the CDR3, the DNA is TGTGCCAGCAGTTTTCCCCGGTGGGGCCCCGAAATGAACACTGAAGCTTTCTTT.

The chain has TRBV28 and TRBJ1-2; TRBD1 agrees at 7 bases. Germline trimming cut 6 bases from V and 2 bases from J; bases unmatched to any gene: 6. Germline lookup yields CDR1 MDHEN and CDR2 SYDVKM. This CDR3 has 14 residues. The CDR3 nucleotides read TGTGCCAGCAGCCCCGGGACAGCGAACTATGGCTACACCTTC. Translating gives CASSPGTANYGYTF.

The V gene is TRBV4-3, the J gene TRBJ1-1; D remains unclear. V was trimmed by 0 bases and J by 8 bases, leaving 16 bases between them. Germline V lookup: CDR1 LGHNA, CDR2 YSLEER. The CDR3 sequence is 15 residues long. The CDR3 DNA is TGCGCCAGCAGCCAAGATCATCCGGGCCGGGAAGAAGCTTTCTTT. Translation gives CASSQDHPGREEAFF.

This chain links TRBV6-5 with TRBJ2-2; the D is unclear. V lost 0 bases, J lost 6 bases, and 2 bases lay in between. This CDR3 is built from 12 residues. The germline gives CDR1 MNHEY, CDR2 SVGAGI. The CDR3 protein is CASSYSAGELFF. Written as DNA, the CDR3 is TGTGCCAGCAGTTACTCCGCCGGGGAGCTGTTTTTT.

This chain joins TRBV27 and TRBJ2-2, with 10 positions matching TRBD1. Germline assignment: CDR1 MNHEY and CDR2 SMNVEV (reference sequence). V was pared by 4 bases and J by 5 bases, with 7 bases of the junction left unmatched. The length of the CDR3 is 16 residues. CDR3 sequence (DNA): TGTGCCAGCAGTTCACGGACAGGGGGGGCTACCGGGGAGCTGTTTTTT. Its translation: CASSSRTGGATGELFF.

The CDR3 DNA is TGTGCCAGCAGTTACGTCGCTGAAGCTTTCTTT. Amino acid sequence: CASSYVAEAFF. This chain uses TRBV6-6 with TRBJ1-1, with D uncertain. Deletions cut 2 bases from V and 6 bases from J, with 4 bases between. This CDR3 has 11 amino acids. Germline assignment: CDR1 MNHNY and CDR2 SVGAGI (reference sequence).

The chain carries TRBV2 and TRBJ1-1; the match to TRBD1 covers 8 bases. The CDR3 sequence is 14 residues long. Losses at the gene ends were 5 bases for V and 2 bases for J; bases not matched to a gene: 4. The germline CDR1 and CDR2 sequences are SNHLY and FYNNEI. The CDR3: CASSSDRANTEAFF. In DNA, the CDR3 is TGTGCCAGCAGTTCGGACAGGGCAAACACTGAAGCTTTCTTT.

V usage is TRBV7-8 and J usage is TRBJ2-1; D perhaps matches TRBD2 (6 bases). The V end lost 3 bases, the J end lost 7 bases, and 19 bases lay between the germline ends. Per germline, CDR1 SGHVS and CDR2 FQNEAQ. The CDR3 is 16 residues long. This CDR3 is CASSFTEGRGRNEQFF. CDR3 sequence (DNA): TGTGCCAGCAGCTTCACAGAGGGTCGGGGGAGGAATGAGCAGTTCTTC.

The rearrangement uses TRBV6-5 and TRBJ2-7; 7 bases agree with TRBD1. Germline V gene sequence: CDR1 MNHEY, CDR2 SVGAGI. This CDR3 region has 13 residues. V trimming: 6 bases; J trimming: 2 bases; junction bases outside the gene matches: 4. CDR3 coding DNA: TGTGCCAGCAGGGGGACAGCTACCTACGAGCAGTACTTC. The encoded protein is CASRGTATYEQYF.

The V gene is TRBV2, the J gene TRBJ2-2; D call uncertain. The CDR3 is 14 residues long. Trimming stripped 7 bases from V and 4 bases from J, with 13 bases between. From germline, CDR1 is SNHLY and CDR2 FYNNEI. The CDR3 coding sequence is TGTGCCAGCAACCCTTTTAGATCCACCGGGGAGCTGTTTTTT. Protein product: CASNPFRSTGELFF.

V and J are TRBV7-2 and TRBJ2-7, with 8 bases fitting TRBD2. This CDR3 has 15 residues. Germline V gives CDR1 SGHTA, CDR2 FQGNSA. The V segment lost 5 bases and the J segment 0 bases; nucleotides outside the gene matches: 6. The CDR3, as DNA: TGTGCCAGCAGCGTCGAAAGCGGGAGCTCCTACGAGCAGTACTTC. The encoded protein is CASSVESGSSYEQYF.

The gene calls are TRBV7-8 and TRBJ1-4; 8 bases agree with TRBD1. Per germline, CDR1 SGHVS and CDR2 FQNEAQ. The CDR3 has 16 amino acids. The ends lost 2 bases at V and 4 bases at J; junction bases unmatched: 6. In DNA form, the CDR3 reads TGTGCCAGCAGCTTATTGGGGACAGGCCTTAATGAAAAACTGTTTTTT. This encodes CASSLLGTGLNEKLFF.

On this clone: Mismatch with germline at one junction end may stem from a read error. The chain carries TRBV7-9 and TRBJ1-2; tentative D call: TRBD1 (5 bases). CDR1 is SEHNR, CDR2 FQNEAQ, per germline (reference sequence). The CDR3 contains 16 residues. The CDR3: CSSSLAGEEPNYGYTF. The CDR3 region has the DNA TGTTCCAGCAGCTTAGCGGGGGAGGAGCCTAACTATGGCTACACCTTC.

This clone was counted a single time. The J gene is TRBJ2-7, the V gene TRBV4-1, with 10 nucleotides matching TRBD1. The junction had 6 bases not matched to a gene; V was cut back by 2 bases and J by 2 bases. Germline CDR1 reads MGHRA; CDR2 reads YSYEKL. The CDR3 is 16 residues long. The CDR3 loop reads CASSQPTGGLPYEQYF. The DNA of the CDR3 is TGCGCCAGCAGCCAACCGACAGGGGGCCTACCCTACGAGCAGTACTTC.